Listed below are T cell receptor beta chains from one sample, sequenced in a study of T cells in Graves' hyperthyroidism and ophthalmopathy. From the multiplex PCR reads, TCRdb called clonotypes with MiXCR, one entry per CDR3 protein. The data contain roughly 500,000 distinct CDR3 sequences, about 15% of them singletons. The material sequenced was blood. These receptor sequences come from a woman younger than 45 with Graves' ophthalmopathy. Both conserved end residues are part of each CDR3. The D gene is left open where the match is weak. Some rows mark clone size as missing; the rest say once, few, many or name a class of expanded clone.

abundance	d_gene	j_gene	v_gene	CDR3aa	CDR3nt
NA	TRBD1	TRBJ1-3	TRBV29-1	CSVGDSGHSGNTIYF	TGCAGCGTGGGGGACAGCGGACACTCTGGAAACACCATATATTTT
NA	NA	TRBJ1-5	TRBV29-1	CSVVQALNQPQHF	TGCAGCGTCGTTCAGGCCCTCAATCAGCCCCAGCATTTT
NA	NA	TRBJ2-7	TRBV6-1	CAGSLGRPSSYEQYF	TGTGCCGGCAGTCTCGGCAGGCCAAGCTCCTACGAGCAGTACTTC
few	TRBD1	TRBJ2-3	TRBV28	CASSLTGGSADTQYF	TGTGCCAGCAGCCTAACAGGGGGCAGCGCAGATACGCAGTATTTT
few	NA	TRBJ2-1	TRBV7-2	CASSPPGLGNEQFF	TGTGCCAGCAGCCCCCCTGGGTTGGGCAATGAGCAGTTCTTC
NA	NA	TRBJ2-5	TRBV15	CATSRDLQGRETQYF	TGTGCCACCAGCAGAGATCTGCAGGGGAGGGAGACCCAGTACTTC
few	TRBD2	TRBJ2-1	TRBV7-9	CASSSAQTSGGPYNEQFF	TGTGCCAGCAGCTCGGCTCAAACTAGCGGAGGTCCCTACAATGAGCAGTTCTTC
many	NA	TRBJ2-7	TRBV13	CASSFQGTSEQYF	TGTGCCAGCAGCTTCCAGGGGACGTCCGAGCAGTACTTC
many	NA	TRBJ1-2	TRBV3-1	CASGDWKPSRDGYTF	TGTGCCAGCGGAGACTGGAAACCGTCTCGGGATGGCTACACCTTC
NA	TRBD2	TRBJ2-2	TRBV28	CASSLGWDYLKTNTGELFF	TGTGCCAGCAGTTTAGGATGGGACTACCTCAAGACCAACACCGGGGAGCTGTTTTTT
few	TRBD1	TRBJ2-7	TRBV7-9	CASSSQQTGGFYEQYF	TGTGCCAGCAGCTCACAACAGACAGGGGGCTTCTACGAGCAGTACTTC
few	NA	TRBJ1-5	TRBV7-8	CASSSLSEGRGQPQHF	TGTGCCAGCAGCTCCCTTTCCGAGGGAAGGGGTCAGCCCCAGCATTTT
NA	NA	TRBJ2-7	TRBV6-1	CASENHGRTTEQYF	TGTGCCAGCGAAAACCATGGACGGACTACCGAGCAGTACTTC
many	NA	TRBJ2-1	TRBV7-3	CASSPSPSSDEQFF	TGTGCCAGCAGCCCTTCCCCTTCGAGCGATGAGCAGTTCTTC
NA	NA	TRBJ1-1	TRBV9	CASSGHTSIRPNTEAFF	TGTGCCAGCAGCGGCCATACATCGATTAGACCGAACACTGAAGCTTTCTTT
NA	NA	TRBJ2-2	TRBV19	CANPHVPGGELFF	TGTGCCAACCCCCACGTGCCGGGCGGGGAGCTGTTTTTT
NA	NA	TRBJ2-7	TRBV11-2	CASSLDAHGVAAEQYF	TGTGCCAGCAGCTTAGATGCCCATGGAGTAGCTGCGGAGCAGTACTTC